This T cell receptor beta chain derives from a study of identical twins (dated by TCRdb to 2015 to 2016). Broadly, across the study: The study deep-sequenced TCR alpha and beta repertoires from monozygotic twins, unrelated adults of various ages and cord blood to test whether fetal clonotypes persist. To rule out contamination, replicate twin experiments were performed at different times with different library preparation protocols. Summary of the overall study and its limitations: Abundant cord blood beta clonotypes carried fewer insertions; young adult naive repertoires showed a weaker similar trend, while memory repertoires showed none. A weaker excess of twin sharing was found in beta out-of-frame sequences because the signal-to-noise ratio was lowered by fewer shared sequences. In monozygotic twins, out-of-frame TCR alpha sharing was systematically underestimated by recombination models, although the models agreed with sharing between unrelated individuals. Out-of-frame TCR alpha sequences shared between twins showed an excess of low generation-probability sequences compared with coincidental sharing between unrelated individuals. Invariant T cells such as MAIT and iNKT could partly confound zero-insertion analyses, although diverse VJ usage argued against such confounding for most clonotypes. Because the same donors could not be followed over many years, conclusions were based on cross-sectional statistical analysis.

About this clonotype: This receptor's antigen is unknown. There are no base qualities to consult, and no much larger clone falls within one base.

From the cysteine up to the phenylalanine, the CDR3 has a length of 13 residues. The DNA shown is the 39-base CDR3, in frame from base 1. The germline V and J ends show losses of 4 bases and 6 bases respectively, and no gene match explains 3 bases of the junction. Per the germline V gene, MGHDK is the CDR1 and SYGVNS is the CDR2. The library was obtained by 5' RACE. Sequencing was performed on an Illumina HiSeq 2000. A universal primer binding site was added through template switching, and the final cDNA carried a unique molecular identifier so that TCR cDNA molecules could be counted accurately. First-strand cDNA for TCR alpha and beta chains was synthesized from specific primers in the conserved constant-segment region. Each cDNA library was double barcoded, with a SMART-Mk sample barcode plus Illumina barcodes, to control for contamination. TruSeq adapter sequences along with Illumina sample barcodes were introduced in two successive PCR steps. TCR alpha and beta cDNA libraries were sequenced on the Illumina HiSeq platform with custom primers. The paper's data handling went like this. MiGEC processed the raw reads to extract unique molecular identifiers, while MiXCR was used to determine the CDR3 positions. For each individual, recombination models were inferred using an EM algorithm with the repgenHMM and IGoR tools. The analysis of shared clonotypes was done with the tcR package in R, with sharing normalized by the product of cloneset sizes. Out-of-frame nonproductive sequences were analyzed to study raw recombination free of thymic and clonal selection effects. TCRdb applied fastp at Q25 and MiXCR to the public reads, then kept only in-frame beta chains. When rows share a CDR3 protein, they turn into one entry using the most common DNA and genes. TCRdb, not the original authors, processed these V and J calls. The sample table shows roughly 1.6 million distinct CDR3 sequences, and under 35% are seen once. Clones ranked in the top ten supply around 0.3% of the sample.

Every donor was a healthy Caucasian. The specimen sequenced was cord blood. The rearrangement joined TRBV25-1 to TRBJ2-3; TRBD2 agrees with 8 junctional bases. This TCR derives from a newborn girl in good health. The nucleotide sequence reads TGTGCCAGCAGTGCAGCGGGAGCTGATACGCAGTATTTT. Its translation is CASSAAGADTQYF.